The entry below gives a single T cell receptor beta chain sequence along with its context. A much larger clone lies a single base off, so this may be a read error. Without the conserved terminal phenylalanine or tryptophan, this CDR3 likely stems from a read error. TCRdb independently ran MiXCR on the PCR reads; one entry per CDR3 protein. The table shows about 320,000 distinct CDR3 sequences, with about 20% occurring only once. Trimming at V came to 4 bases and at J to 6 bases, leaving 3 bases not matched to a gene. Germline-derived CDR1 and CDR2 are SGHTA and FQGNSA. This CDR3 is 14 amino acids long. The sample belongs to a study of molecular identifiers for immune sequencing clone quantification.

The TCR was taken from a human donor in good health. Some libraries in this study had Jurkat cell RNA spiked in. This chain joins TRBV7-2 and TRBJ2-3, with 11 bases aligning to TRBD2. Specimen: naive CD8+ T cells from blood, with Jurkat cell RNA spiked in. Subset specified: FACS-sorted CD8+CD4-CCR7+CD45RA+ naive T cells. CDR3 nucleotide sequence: TGTGCCAGCAGCTCTAGGACTAGCGGGGATACGCAGTATCTT. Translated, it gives CASSSRTSGDTQYL.